Reported below is one T cell receptor (beta chain). Its target is not known. The entry originates in a study of chemoradiotherapy in HPV16-positive cancers. Study-level results: Non-HPV-specific T cells did not expand in tumors during treatment, whereas candidate HPV-specific clones and E7-related motifs did. In HPV16-positive patients, HPV-responsive T-cell expansion tracked better recurrence-free survival.

Only in-frame clones appear in the TCRdb table, and some are missing; sequencing was by immunoSEQ multiplex PCR. This table holds over 8,500 clones, roughly 70% found once. Samples were taken several times over chemoradiotherapy. There are 13 residues in the CDR3. The germline CDR1 and CDR2 sequences are SGHNT and YENEEA. V lost 0 bases and J lost 4, with 6 bases in between. The clonotype originates from a human donor with HPV-associated anogenital cancer. Specimen collection occurred from a patient who underwent chemoradiotherapy. This chain uses TRBV11-3 with TRBJ1-1, with D unresolved. Here the CDR3 reads CASSLDRRTEAFF. CDR3 nucleotides: TGTGCCAGCAGCTTAGATCGACGCACTGAAGCTTTCTTT.